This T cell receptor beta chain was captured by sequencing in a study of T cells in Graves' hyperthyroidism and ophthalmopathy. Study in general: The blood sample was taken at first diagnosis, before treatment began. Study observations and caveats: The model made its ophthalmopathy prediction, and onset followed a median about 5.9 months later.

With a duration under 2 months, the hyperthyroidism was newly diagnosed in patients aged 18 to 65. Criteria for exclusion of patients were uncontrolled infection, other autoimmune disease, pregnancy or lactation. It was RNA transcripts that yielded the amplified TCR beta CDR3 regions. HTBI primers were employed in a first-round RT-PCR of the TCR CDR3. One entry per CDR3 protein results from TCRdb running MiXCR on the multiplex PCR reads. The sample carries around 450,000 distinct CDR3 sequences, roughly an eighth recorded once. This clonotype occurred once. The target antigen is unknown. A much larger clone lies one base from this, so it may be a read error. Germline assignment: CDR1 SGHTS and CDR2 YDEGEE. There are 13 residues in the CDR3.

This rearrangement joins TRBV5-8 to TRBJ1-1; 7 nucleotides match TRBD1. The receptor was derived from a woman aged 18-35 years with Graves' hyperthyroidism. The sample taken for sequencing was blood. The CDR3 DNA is TGTGCCTGCAGCGAGACAGGGCCGGGTGAAGCTTTCTTT. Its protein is CACSETGPGEAFF.